Sequencing of this TCR beta chain was carried out in a study of blood T cell repertoires in COVID-19. Study information: Italy, Spain and the United States were the sources of the convalescent and acute COVID-19 samples. T cells, B-cell-depleted T cells, or PBMCs supplied cDNA or gDNA.

The CDR3 runs 18 residues. Germline-derived CDR1 and CDR2 are MDHEN and SYDVKM. V dropped 2 bases and J dropped 0; count of bases not matched to a gene: 10. Under the authors' procedure: Amplifying reference gene primers gave estimates of nucleated cell counts. Assay used: immunoSEQ multiplex PCR; TCRdb lists only in-frame clones, some missing. For V, J and clone size, that table is used; D and trimming come from the DNA. The sample includes 80,000 to 100,000 clones, around 87% of them seen just once. Sequencing input: peripheral blood. This clonotype originated in a human donor in a cohort sampled during active COVID-19. The genes are TRBV28 and TRBJ1-3; 7 nucleotides match TRBD1. As DNA, the CDR3 is TGTGCCAGCAGTTTAGTGACACAGGGGATTCTCTCTGGAAACACCATATATTTT. Translating it yields CASSLVTQGILSGNTIYF. Complete variable domain (other parts from reference TRBV28 and TRBJ1-3): DVKVTQSSRYLVKRTGEKVFLECVQDMDHENMFWYRQDPGLGLRLIYFSYDVKMKEKGDIPEGYSVSREKKERFSLILESASTNQTSMYLCASSLVTQGILSGNTIYFGEGSWLTVV.